This T cell receptor beta chain was recorded in a study of graft-versus-host responses after intestinal transplantation. Turning to the study itself: Uniformly, recipients were administered anti-thymocyte globulin induction with subsequent tacrolimus and steroids for around three years.

Worth noting for this clone: Its antigen is still unknown.

Produced via immunoSEQ multiplex PCR; TCRdb's table is partial and in-frame only. The sample holds tens of thousands of clones, 80% to 95% seen once. CDR1 SGHNT and CDR2 YENEEA come from the germline V gene. There are 14 residues in the CDR3. V was shortened by 0 bases and J by 4 bases, with 6 bases between the two germline ends. Findings and limits, study-wide: Recipient marrow contained GvH clones, some of which appeared first in ileum or blood.

The TCR originated in a human donor who received an intestinal transplant. The gene calls are TRBV11-3 and TRBJ2-2; possible D gene TRBD2, 5 bases. Source: unstimulated CD4+ T cells sorted from spleen or lymph node cells, taken before intestinal transplant. CDR3 DNA: TGTGCCAGCAGCTTAGATCGGGGCACCGGGGAGCTGTTTTTT. It translates to CASSLDRGTGELFF.